The rows below give T cell receptor beta chains drawn from one sample of a study of blood T cell repertoires in COVID-19. The table came from immunoSEQ multiplex PCR; TCRdb's copy has only in-frame clones and leaves some out. This sample has 290,000 or so clones, with roughly nine tenths found just once. The material sequenced was peripheral blood. The receptors were gathered from a woman in her twenties or thirties with COVID-19, enrolled during active disease. The CDR3 runs from the conserved cysteine through the conserved F or W. The order of the fields is D gene, V gene, J gene, clone size, CDR3 protein, CDR3 DNA. A D gene is named only where the DNA matches it firmly. Clone sizes are given selectively: once, few, many, or a class where the clone is expanded.

TRBD1	TRBV27	TRBJ1-2	.	CASSRTGSGGYTF	TGTGCCAGCAGCCGGACAGGGAGTGGCGGCTACACCTTC
TRBD2	TRBV5-1	TRBJ2-1	.	CASSLAIAASGIEQFF	TGCGCCAGCAGCTTGGCCATTGCGGCTAGCGGGATTGAGCAGTTCTTC
.	TRBV27	TRBJ2-7	.	CASSLRPNYEQYF	TGTGCCAGCAGTTTACGCCCTAACTACGAGCAGTACTTC
.	TRBV6-4	TRBJ2-5	.	CASSDSSSDPYLGQETQYF	TGTGCCAGCAGTGACTCGAGCTCCGACCCCTATCTAGGCCAAGAGACCCAGTACTTC
.	TRBV4-1	TRBJ1-5	.	CASSQDTGYQPQHF	TGCGCCAGCAGCCAAGATACGGGTTATCAGCCCCAGCATTTT
TRBD1	TRBV5-4	TRBJ1-6	.	CASSSLTGGANSPLHF	TGTGCCAGCAGCTCCCTGACAGGGGGAGCTAATTCACCCCTCCACTTT
TRBD1	TRBV11-2	TRBJ2-7	.	CASSLDRVGQGQIEQYF	TGTGCCAGCAGCTTAGATAGGGTGGGACAGGGCCAAATCGAGCAGTACTTC
TRBD2	TRBV6-5	TRBJ2-2	.	CASRPTTSAGELFF	TGTGCCAGCAGACCCACTACTAGCGCCGGGGAGCTGTTTTTT
.	TRBV12-3/TRBV12-4	TRBJ1-2	.	CASSPGDGYTF	TGTGCCAGCTCTCCCGGGGATGGCTACACCTTC
TRBD1	TRBV25-1	TRBJ1-2	.	CASSEPGRGNYGYTF	TGTGCCAGCAGTGAACCCGGCAGGGGGAACTATGGCTACACCTTC
.	TRBV5-1	TRBJ1-1	.	CASTSLGNTEAFF	TGCGCCAGCACCAGCCTGGGCAACACTGAAGCTTTCTTT
.	TRBV2	TRBJ1-3	.	CASNPGSPGNTIYF	TGTGCCAGCAATCCTGGGAGCCCTGGAAACACCATATATTTT
TRBD1	TRBV19	TRBJ1-5	.	CASKEGAYSNQPQHF	TGTGCCAGTAAGGAGGGGGCCTATAGCAATCAGCCCCAGCATTTT
TRBD2	TRBV20-1	TRBJ2-2	few	CSASSTLAGETGELFF	TGCAGTGCTAGTTCCACGCTAGCGGGAGAGACCGGGGAGCTGTTTTTT
.	TRBV19	TRBJ1-6	.	CARGAYTLNSPLHF	TGTGCCAGGGGGGCTTATACCTTAAATTCACCCCTCCACTTT
.	TRBV28	TRBJ2-1	once	CASRKGGAYNEQFF	TGTGCCAGCAGGAAAGGGGGGGCCTACAATGAGCAGTTCTTC
.	TRBV4-1	TRBJ2-5	.	CASSQRSYQETQYF	TGCGCCAGCAGCCAGAGGAGCTACCAAGAGACCCAGTACTTC
TRBD1	TRBV27	TRBJ1-2	once	CASSGGQGVYGYTF	TGTGCCAGCAGCGGAGGACAGGGCGTGTATGGCTACACCTTC
TRBD1	TRBV5-1	TRBJ1-2	few	CASSQDLQGYGGYTF	TGCGCCAGCAGCCAGGACCTACAGGGGTATGGTGGCTACACCTTC
TRBD2	TRBV5-1	TRBJ2-5	.	CASSLGLAGQQETQYF	TGCGCCAGCAGCTTGGGCTTAGCGGGACAACAAGAGACCCAGTACTTC
TRBD1	TRBV7-8	TRBJ2-7	.	CASSFWDSSYEQYF	TGTGCCAGCAGCTTCTGGGACAGCTCCTACGAGCAGTACTTC
.	TRBV5-5	TRBJ1-2	.	CASSPRQANYGYTF	TGTGCCAGCAGCCCCCGACAGGCTAACTATGGCTACACCTTC
.	TRBV5-4	TRBJ2-5	.	CASSLEHQETQYF	TGTGCCAGCAGCTTGGAGCATCAAGAGACCCAGTACTTC
.	TRBV30	TRBJ1-1	.	CACLRRGLNTEAFF	TGTGCCTGCCTTAGACGGGGTTTGAACACTGAAGCTTTCTTT
.	TRBV5-5	TRBJ2-7	once	CASSQGGAGYEQYF	TGTGCCAGCAGCCAGGGAGGCGCGGGCTACGAGCAGTACTTC
TRBD2	TRBV5-4	TRBJ2-3	once	CASSLGLAGGRDTQYF	TGTGCCAGCAGCTTGGGGCTAGCGGGAGGGCGAGATACGCAGTATTTT
TRBD2	TRBV10-2	TRBJ2-2	.	CASSERVASGPGELFF	TGCGCCAGCAGTGAGCGTGTGGCTAGCGGGCCCGGGGAGCTGTTTTTT
TRBD1	TRBV15	TRBJ1-6	.	CATSSTGQKNSPLHF	TGTGCCACCAGCAGCACGGGACAGAAGAATTCACCCCTCCACTTT
TRBD1	TRBV5-4	TRBJ1-2	.	CASSIGTGANYGYTF	TGTGCCAGCAGCATAGGGACAGGGGCTAACTATGGCTACACCTTC
.	TRBV5-8	TRBJ2-7	.	CASSYRRGNSGRYEQYF	TGTGCCAGCAGCTACCGTCGCGGGAATAGTGGTCGCTACGAGCAGTACTTC
TRBD1	TRBV27	TRBJ1-5	.	CASSLRQGLNQPQHF	TGTGCCAGCAGTCTTAGACAGGGCCTGAATCAGCCCCAGCATTTT
.	TRBV5-4	TRBJ2-1	.	CASSLDTEPYNEQFF	TGTGCCAGCAGCCTCGACACTGAGCCCTACAATGAGCAGTTCTTC
TRBD1	TRBV25-1	TRBJ1-2	.	CASSFGTGFGYTF	TGTGCCAGCAGTTTCGGGACAGGGTTTGGCTACACCTTC
.	TRBV11-2	TRBJ1-1	.	CASSPTTTGYTEAFF	TGTGCCAGCAGCCCCACGACGACAGGATACACTGAAGCTTTCTTT
TRBD2	TRBV7-9	TRBJ2-1	.	CASSPGSKRGYNEQFF	TGTGCCAGCAGCCCAGGGTCTAAGCGGGGATACAATGAGCAGTTCTTC
TRBD2	TRBV10-1	TRBJ2-7	.	CASSPSGMPEQYF	TGCGCCAGCAGTCCTAGCGGGATGCCCGAGCAGTACTTC
TRBD1	TRBV10-3	TRBJ2-5	.	CATSARDREGETQYF	TGTGCCACCTCTGCGCGGGACAGGGAGGGAGAGACCCAGTACTTC
.	TRBV5-6	TRBJ2-5	.	CASSFGGETQYF	TGTGCCAGCAGCTTCGGGGGAGAGACCCAGTACTTC
TRBD2	TRBV7-6	TRBJ2-1	once	CASSLELAVHLSSYNEQFF	TGTGCCAGCAGCTTAGAACTAGCGGTTCACCTGAGCTCCTACAATGAGCAGTTCTTC
TRBD1	TRBV9	TRBJ1-6	once	CASSVGTGRYLNSPLHF	TGTGCCAGCAGCGTAGGGACAGGCCGCTACCTTAATTCACCCCTCCACTTT
.	TRBV28	TRBJ1-3	.	CASRSQAGLSGNTIYF	TGTGCCAGCAGGTCTCAGGCAGGCCTCTCTGGAAACACCATATATTTT
.	TRBV7-9	TRBJ1-4	.	CASSSPFEKLFF	TGTGCCAGCAGCTCCCCTTTTGAAAAACTGTTTTTT
.	TRBV4-1	TRBJ1-3	.	CASSQVPGLFSGNTIYF	TGCGCCAGCAGCCAAGTTCCCGGACTGTTCTCTGGAAACACCATATATTTT
TRBD1	TRBV3-1/TRBV3-2	TRBJ1-3	.	CASSRGQGRDNTIYF	TGTGCCAGCAGCCGGGGACAGGGGAGGGATAACACCATATATTTT
TRBD1	TRBV30	TRBJ1-2	once	CAWRLLTGGIYGYTF	TGTGCCTGGAGGCTATTGACAGGGGGCATCTATGGCTACACCTTC
TRBD1	TRBV11-2	TRBJ1-1	.	CASSGWMSGGRLTEAFF	TGTGCCAGCAGCGGATGGATGTCAGGGGGCCGGTTAACTGAAGCTTTCTTT
.	TRBV12-3/TRBV12-4	TRBJ2-1	.	CASSSYRNNEQFF	TGTGCCAGCAGCAGTTACAGAAATAATGAGCAGTTCTTC
.	TRBV6-5	TRBJ1-1	.	CASSYGPGKNTEAFF	TGTGCCAGCAGTTACGGTCCAGGGAAGAACACTGAAGCTTTCTTT
.	TRBV11-2	TRBJ1-6	.	CASSFSNSPLHF	TGTGCCAGCAGCTTTTCGAATTCACCCCTCCACTTT